The following is a T cell receptor (beta chain) sequence with its context. The table lists this clone with a count of one. It has no known antigen specificity. No much larger clone is present one base from it, and per-base qualities are unavailable. The method was the immunoSEQ multiplex PCR assay. Not all clones reach the TCRdb copy of this immuneACCESS table, which keeps in-frame sequences only. Checked studies attribute under half of the gap to unresolved V genes and leave the rest unexplained. Counted in this sample were under 90,000 clones; just over 90% of them appeared once. The top ten constitute 1.3% to 1.5% of the sample. The entry originates in a study of T cell changes during pregnancy in multiple sclerosis (dated by TCRdb to between 2018 and 2021). In the study overall: The study looked at changes in the T cell repertoire across pregnancy in women with multiple sclerosis.

The germline V gene (reference sequence) specifies SEHNR as CDR1 and FQNEAQ as CDR2. The V and J ends are trimmed by 5 bases and 4 bases, leaving 23 bases between them. The CDR3, from cysteine to phenylalanine, totals 17 residues. Here the CDR3 DNA is all that survives: 51 bases in frame from base 1. This sequence was found in a female donor in good health, enrolled as a control in a pregnancy study. This specimen was peripheral blood, taken in the second trimester of pregnancy. In this chain, TRBV7-9 is recombined with TRBJ1-2; TRBD1 might be the D gene, on 5 matching bases. The base sequence is TGTGCCAGCAGCCCCCGCGAGGGGAGGGCGGGATTCTATGGCTACACCTTC. It translates to CASSPREGRAGFYGYTF.